Given below is one TCR beta chain in context. Antigen: not known. Generated by immunoSEQ multiplex PCR, the TCRdb table keeps only in-frame clones and is missing some. The sample includes some 150,000 clones, about 89% seen only once; the top ten take under 3.5%. The sample is drawn from a study of cytomegalovirus exposure and HLA in healthy donors. Study-level background: The 100 to 150 validation repertoires and the roughly 680 first-cohort repertoires shared a platform, a later analysis reported.

The CDR3 spans 13 residues. The V and J ends lost 0 bases and 7 bases respectively, with 7 bases between them. Germline V gene sequence: CDR1 MNHEY, CDR2 SVGAGI. Study-level findings and limits: A subsequent analysis found that TCR clusters from the first cohort also tended to co-occur in the roughly 120 validation repertoires, with about 93% of cluster scores above 0.

The gene calls are TRBV6-5 and TRBJ2-1; D is unresolved. The TCR comes from a man between 18 and 35 years old in good health and CMV-seropositive. The sample taken for sequencing was PBMCs. The CDR3 protein is CASSYSTRNEQFF. In DNA, the CDR3 is TGTGCCAGCAGTTACTCGACTCGGAATGAGCAGTTCTTC.